This T cell receptor beta chain was obtained from a study of tissue T cells after allogeneic stem cell transplantation. The method was immunoSEQ multiplex PCR; TCRdb's version includes in-frame clones alone and lacks a portion of them. The data show more than 7,500 clones, roughly three fifths seen once. With V trimmed by 1 base and J by 1 base, 3 bases remained unmatched. This CDR3 spans 15 amino acids. Germline V gene data show CDR1 as SGHTA and CDR2 as FQGNSA. This sample comprised tissue from the ileum, obtained at autopsy. The TCR originated in a woman aged 18-49 years with breast cancer. V gene TRBV7-2 combines with J gene TRBJ2-5; 7 nucleotides align to TRBD2. The CDR3 sequence is CASSLGTSLQETQYF. As DNA, the CDR3 is TGTGCCAGCAGCTTAGGGACTAGTCTCCAAGAGACCCAGTACTTC.